This TCR beta chain was recorded in a study of T-cell reconstitution after alpha-beta-depleted transplantation in children. Study-wide points: Where some patients showed high TCRbeta diversity at day 60, it came from recipient T cells and thymic progenitors that had survived. By one year post-transplant, T-cell counts and diversity largely arose from T cells that were newly produced.

The CDR3 has 16 residues. From germline, CDR1 is DFQATT and CDR2 SNEGSKA (reference sequence). J was trimmed by 4 bases and V by 5 bases; bases with no gene match: 14. Unique molecular identifiers were used in preparing the TCRbeta library. TCRdb reprocessed the PCR reads with MiXCR, giving one entry per CDR3 protein. The top ten hold roughly 2.7% of the sample, which has 200,000 to 250,000 distinct CDR3 sequences, 20% to 30% seen once. Worth noting for this clonotype: Its antigen is not identified.

The chain links TRBV20-1 to TRBJ2-5; TRBD1 agrees at 9 bases. The receptor comes from a girl aged 2 to 10 with Fanconi anemia, due to receive a stem cell transplant. The sample was PBMCs, taken before TCRalphabeta/CD19-depleted stem cell transplant. In nucleotides, the CDR3 is TGCAGTGCTGATGGAGGAGGACAGGGGTTATCAGAGACCCAGTACTTC. It specifies CSADGGGQGLSETQYF.